What follows are 13 T cell receptor beta chains derived from one specimen sequenced in a study of T cell responses to AZD1222 COVID-19 vaccine. Generated by immunoSEQ multiplex PCR, the TCRdb table keeps only in-frame clones and is missing some. The top ten clones hold about 6.5% of a sample with about 150,000 clones, roughly 88% of them seen once. The source material was peripheral blood, sampled 28 days after the second AZD1222 dose. These receptors were collected from an adult who received the AZD1222 COVID-19 vaccine.

The chain carries TRBV5-1 and TRBJ2-2; D is unclear. The CDR3 contains 14 residues. V dropped 3 bases and J dropped 5 bases, with 11 bases sitting between them. Germline V gene data show CDR1 as SGHRS and CDR2 as YFSETQ. CDR3 loop: CASSSLQKTGELFF. CDR3 in DNA: TGCGCCAGCAGCTCCCTACAGAAAACCGGGGAGCTGTTTTTT.

The sample holds a few counts of this clone. The chain employs TRBV11-2 and TRBJ2-7; 8 nucleotides align to TRBD2. With V trimmed by 3 bases and J by 6 bases, 7 bases remained unmatched. From germline, CDR1 is SGHAT and CDR2 FQNNGV. This CDR3 is built from 14 residues. The CDR3 DNA reads TGTGCCAGCAGCTTCCTGGACGGGACTAGCGAGCAGTACTTC. Its protein product is CASSFLDGTSEQYF. The variable domain in full, completed from reference TRBV11-2 and TRBJ2-7, reads EAGVAQSPRYKIIEKRQSVAFWCNPISGHATLYWYQQILGQGPKLLIQFQNNGVVDDSQLPKDRFSAERLKGVDSTLKIQPAKLEDSAVYLCASSFLDGTSEQYFGPGTRLTVT.

J is TRBJ1-2 and V is TRBV6-1, with D perhaps TRBD1 (5 bases). Per germline, CDR1 MNHNS and CDR2 SASEGT. The CDR3 sequence is 13 residues long. The V and J ends lost 3 bases and 4 bases respectively, with 9 bases between them. The CDR3 coding sequence is TGTGCCAGCAGTGAGGGGCACCCCTATGGCTACACCTTC. Translation: CASSEGHPYGYTF.

This rearrangement joins TRBV7-6 to TRBJ2-3; 10 bases are shared with TRBD2. This CDR3 has 17 residues. V was pared by 5 bases and J by 2 bases, with 10 bases of the junction left unmatched. CDR1 and CDR2 from the germline V gene are SGHVS and FNYEAQ. CDR3 nucleotide sequence: TGTGCCAGCAGCCGATCCTCTAGCGGGGGAATCACAGATACGCAGTATTTT. Protein product: CASSRSSSGGITDTQYF.

This clone was seen more than once but under ten times. The genes are TRBV7-2 and TRBJ2-7, with D unclear. The V end lost 5 bases, the J end lost 0 bases, and 14 bases lay between the germline ends. The germline gives CDR1 SGHTA, CDR2 FQGNSA. The CDR3 sequence is 15 residues long. This CDR3 is CASSPSSPHSYEQYF. The CDR3 nucleotides read TGTGCCAGCAGCCCCTCGTCCCCTCACTCCTACGAGCAGTACTTC.

The gene calls are TRBV24-1 and TRBJ2-1; maybe TRBD2 (5 bases). Germline loops: CDR1 KGHDR, CDR2 SFDVKD. CDR3 length equals 15 residues. Trimming removed 5 bases at V and 4 bases at J, with 14 bases between. The CDR3: CATSGEGDTYNEQFF. DNA for the CDR3: TGTGCCACCAGTGGTGAGGGAGACACTTACAATGAGCAGTTCTTC.

The chain combines TRBV7-2 with TRBJ1-3; no clear D. The CDR3 contains 15 residues. V lost 0 bases and J 0 bases, leaving 6 bases between the germline ends. Germline V gives CDR1 SGHTA, CDR2 FQGNSA. The CDR3 here is CASSLARYSGNTIYF. The CDR3 coding sequence is TGTGCCAGCAGCTTAGCCAGGTACTCTGGAAACACCATATATTTT.

The chain links TRBV2 to TRBJ2-7; D may correspond to TRBD1 or TRBD2 (5 bases each). Germline loops: CDR1 SNHLY, CDR2 FYNNEI. V lost 6 bases to trimming and J lost 7 bases, with 10 bases between them. The CDR3 has 11 residues. CDR3: CASRRDGEQYF. As DNA, the CDR3 is TGTGCCAGCAGAAGGGACGGGGAGCAGTACTTC.

CDR3 sequence (DNA): TGCGCCAGCACCGGGAGGGGGAGTGAAAAACTGTTTTTT. It codes for CASTGRGSEKLFF. The chain recombines TRBV10-2 with TRBJ1-4; D might be TRBD1 (6 bases). V was shortened by 7 bases and J by 7 bases, with 13 bases between the two germline ends. Germline CDR1 is WSHSY and CDR2 is SAAADI. CDR3 length: 13 amino acids.

This chain joins TRBV7-9 and TRBJ1-6; D is unresolved. Trimming took 3 bases from V and 7 from J, leaving 7 bases between them. The germline V gene encodes CDR1 SEHNR and CDR2 FQNEAQ (reference sequence). The CDR3 loop spans 13 amino acids. CDR3 protein: CASSFFLNSPLHF. CDR3 coding DNA: TGTGCCAGCAGCTTTTTCCTGAATTCACCCCTCCACTTT.

The rearrangement uses TRBV7-2 and TRBJ2-2; the match to TRBD2 covers 8 bases. Trimming cost V 3 bases and J 0 bases; bases outside gene matches: 3. The germline CDR1 and CDR2 sequences are SGHTA and FQGNSA. This CDR3 is built from 16 residues. CDR3 loop: CASSFFGGANTGELFF. The DNA of the CDR3 is TGTGCCAGCAGCTTTTTCGGGGGGGCGAACACCGGGGAGCTGTTTTTT.

The V and J genes are TRBV29-1 and TRBJ2-3; TRBD1 aligns across 9 bases. The V and J ends lost 5 bases and 2 bases, in that order; junction bases with no gene match: 2. This CDR3 spans 13 amino acids. Per germline, CDR1 SQVTM and CDR2 ANQGSEA. CDR3 DNA sequence: TGCAGCGTTTGGGACAGGGACACAGATACGCAGTATTTT. Amino acid sequence: CSVWDRDTDTQYF.

V usage is TRBV28 and J usage is TRBJ1-4; D gene unclear. This CDR3 spans 15 amino acids. Germline CDR1 and CDR2: MDHEN and SYDVKM. V dropped 6 bases and J dropped 5 bases, with 16 bases sitting between them. In nucleotides, the CDR3 is TGTGCCAGCAGCTTGGGCGGGGTGGGGAATGAAAAACTGTTTTTT. Translation gives CASSLGGVGNEKLFF.